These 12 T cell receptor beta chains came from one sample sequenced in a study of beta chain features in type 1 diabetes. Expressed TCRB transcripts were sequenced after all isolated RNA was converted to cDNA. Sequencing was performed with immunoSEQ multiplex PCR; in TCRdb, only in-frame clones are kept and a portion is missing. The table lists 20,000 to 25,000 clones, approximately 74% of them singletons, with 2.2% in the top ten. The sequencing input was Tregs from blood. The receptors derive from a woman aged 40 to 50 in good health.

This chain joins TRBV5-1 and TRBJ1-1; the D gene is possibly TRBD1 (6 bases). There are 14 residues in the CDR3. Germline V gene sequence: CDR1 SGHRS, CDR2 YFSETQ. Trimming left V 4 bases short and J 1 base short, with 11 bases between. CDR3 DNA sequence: TGCGCCAGCAGCCCTGGGGGGGCGAACACTGAAGCTTTCTTT. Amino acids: CASSPGGANTEAFF.

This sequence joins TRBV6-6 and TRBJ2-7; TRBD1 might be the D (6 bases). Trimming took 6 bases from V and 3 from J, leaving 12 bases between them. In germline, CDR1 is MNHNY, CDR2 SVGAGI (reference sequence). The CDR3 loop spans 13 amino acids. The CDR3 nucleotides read TGTGCCAGCAGACCAACAGGGATCTACGAGCAGTACTTC. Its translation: CASRPTGIYEQYF.

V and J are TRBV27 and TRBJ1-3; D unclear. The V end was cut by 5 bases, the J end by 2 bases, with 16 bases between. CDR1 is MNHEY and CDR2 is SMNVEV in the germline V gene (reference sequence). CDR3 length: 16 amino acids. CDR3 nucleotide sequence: TGTGCCAGCAGTCCTTGGAAGGCGGTCGCTGGAAACACCATATATTTT. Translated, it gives CASSPWKAVAGNTIYF.

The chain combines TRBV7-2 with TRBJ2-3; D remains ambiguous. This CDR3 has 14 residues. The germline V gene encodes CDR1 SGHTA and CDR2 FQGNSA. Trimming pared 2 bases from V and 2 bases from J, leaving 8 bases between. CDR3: CASSLWAPTDTQYF. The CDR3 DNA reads TGTGCCAGCAGCTTATGGGCCCCCACAGATACGCAGTATTTT.

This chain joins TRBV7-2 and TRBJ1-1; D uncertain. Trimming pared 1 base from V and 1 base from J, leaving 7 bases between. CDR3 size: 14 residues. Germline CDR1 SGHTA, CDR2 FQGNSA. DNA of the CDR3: TGTGCCAGCAGCTTAGTGGCAGGGAACACTGAAGCTTTCTTT. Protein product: CASSLVAGNTEAFF.

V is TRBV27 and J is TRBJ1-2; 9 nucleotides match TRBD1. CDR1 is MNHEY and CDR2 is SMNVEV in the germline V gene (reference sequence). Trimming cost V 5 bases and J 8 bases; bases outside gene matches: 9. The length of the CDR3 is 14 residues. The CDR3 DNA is TGTGCCAGCAGTATACAGGGGGCTTTGGGGGGCTACACCTTC. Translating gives CASSIQGALGGYTF.

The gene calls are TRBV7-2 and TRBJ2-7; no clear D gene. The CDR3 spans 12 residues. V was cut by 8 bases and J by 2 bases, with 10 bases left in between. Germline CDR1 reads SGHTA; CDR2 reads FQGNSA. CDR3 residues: CASGLSAYEQYF. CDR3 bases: TGTGCCAGCGGTCTGTCAGCCTACGAGCAGTACTTC.

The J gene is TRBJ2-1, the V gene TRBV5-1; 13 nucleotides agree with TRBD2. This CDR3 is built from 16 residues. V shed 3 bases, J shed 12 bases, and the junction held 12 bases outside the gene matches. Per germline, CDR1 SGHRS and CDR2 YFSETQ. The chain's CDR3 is CASSSQTSGGAGVQFF. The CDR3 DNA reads TGCGCCAGCAGCTCGCAAACTAGCGGGGGGGCCGGGGTGCAGTTCTTC.

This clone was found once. CDR3 DNA: TGTGCCAGCAGCTTGACAGGGGAGGACACTGAAGCTTTCTTT. Residues: CASSLTGEDTEAFF. The chain employs TRBV7-9 and TRBJ1-1, with 8 bases aligning to TRBD1. The V segment lost 3 bases and the J segment 3 bases; nucleotides outside the gene matches: 3. Germline assignment: CDR1 SEHNR and CDR2 FQNEAQ (reference sequence). CDR3 size: 14 residues.

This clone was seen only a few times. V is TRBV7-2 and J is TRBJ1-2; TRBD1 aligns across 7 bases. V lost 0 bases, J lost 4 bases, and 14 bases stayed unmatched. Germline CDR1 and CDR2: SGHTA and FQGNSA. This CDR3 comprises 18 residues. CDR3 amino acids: CASSLARGGGGLTYGYTF. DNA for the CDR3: TGTGCCAGCAGCTTAGCGCGAGGGGGCGGAGGCTTGACCTATGGCTACACCTTC.

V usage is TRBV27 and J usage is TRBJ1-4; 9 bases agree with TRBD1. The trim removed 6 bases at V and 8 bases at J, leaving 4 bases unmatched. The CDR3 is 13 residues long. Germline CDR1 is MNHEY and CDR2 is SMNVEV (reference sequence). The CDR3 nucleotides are TGTGCCAGCAGCGGACAGGGGAGAGAAAAACTGTTTTTT. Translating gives CASSGQGREKLFF.

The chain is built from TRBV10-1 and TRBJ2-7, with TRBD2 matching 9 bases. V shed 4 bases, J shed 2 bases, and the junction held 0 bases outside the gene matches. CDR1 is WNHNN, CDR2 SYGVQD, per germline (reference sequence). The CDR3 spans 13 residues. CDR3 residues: CASSGGGAYEQYF. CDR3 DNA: TGCGCCAGCAGTGGCGGGGGGGCCTACGAGCAGTACTTC.